The source of this TCR beta chain is a study of shared clonotypes between healthy human individuals. As for the study in general: The donor group consisted of two women and a few men, aged 18 to 49. Study conclusions and caveats: When naive CD4 clonotypes were compared across a few donors, about 4.8% were shared. On the whole, naive subsets had larger estimated richness than memory subsets had.

On this clone: What it recognizes is unknown.

All donors qualified as healthy HIV-negative adults and had experienced no recent acute infections or vaccinations. The germline V gene has CDR1 SGHRS and CDR2 YFSETQ. The CDR3 contains 14 residues. Trimming shortened V by 0 bases and J by 6 bases, and 11 bases separated the two germline ends. Sequencing used immunoSEQ multiplex PCR; TCRdb keeps in-frame clones, though not all of them. The data hold more than 1.2 million clones, with 98% observed a single time. The rearrangement links TRBV5-1 to TRBJ2-3; D is unresolved. Material: naive CD4+ T cells sorted from blood. Subset reported: CD45RA+ positively selected. The clonotype originates from a young man in good health. Written as DNA, the CDR3 is TGCGCCAGCAGCTTGGTATCCTCCCCGGATACGCAGTATTTT. Protein sequence: CASSLVSSPDTQYF.